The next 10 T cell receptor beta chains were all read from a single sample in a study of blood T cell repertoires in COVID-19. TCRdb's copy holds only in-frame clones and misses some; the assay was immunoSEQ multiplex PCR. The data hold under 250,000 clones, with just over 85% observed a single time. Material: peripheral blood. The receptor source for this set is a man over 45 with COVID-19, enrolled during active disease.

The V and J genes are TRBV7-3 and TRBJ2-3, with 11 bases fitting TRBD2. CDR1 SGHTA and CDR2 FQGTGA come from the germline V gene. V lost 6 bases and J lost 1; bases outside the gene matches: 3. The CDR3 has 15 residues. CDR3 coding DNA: TGTGCCAGCAGTCATAGCGGGGGGGGCACAGATACGCAGTATTTT. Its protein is CASSHSGGGTDTQYF.

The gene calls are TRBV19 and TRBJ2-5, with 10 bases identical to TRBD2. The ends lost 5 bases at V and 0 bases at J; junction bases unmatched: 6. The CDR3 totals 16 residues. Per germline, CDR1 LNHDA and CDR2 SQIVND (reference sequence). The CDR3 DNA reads TGTGCCAGTAGTGCGTTACTAGCGGGGAACCAAGAGACCCAGTACTTC. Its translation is CASSALLAGNQETQYF. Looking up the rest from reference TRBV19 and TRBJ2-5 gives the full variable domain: DGGITQSPKYLFRKEGQNVTLSCEQNLNHDAMYWYRQDPGQGLRLIYYSQIVNDFQKGDIAEGYSVSREKKESFPLTVTSAQKNPTAFYLCASSALLAGNQETQYFGPGTRLLVL.

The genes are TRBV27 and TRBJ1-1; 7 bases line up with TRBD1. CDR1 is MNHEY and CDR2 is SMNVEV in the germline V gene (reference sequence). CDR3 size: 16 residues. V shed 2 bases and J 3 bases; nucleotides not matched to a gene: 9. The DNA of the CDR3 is TGTGCCAGCAGTTTACTTAGAACAGGGGCGGACACTGAAGCTTTCTTT. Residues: CASSLLRTGADTEAFF.

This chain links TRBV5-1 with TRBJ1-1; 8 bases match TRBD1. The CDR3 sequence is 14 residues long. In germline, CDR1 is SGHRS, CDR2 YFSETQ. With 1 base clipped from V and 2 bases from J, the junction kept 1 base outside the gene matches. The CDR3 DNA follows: TGCGCCAGCAGCTTGCAGGGGGCCAACACTGAAGCTTTCTTT. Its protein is CASSLQGANTEAFF. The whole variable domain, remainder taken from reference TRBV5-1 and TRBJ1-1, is KAGVTQTPRYLIKTRGQQVTLSCSPISGHRSVSWYQQTPGQGLQFLFEYFSETQRNKGNFPGRFSGRQFSNSRSEMNVSTLELGDSALYLCASSLQGANTEAFFGQGTRLTVV.

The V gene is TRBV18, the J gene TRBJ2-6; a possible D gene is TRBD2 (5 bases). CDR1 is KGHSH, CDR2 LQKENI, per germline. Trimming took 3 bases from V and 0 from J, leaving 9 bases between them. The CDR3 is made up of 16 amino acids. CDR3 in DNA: TGTGCCAGCTCACCGAGGGTGTTCTCTGGGGCCAACGTCCTGACTTTC. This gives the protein CASSPRVFSGANVLTF.

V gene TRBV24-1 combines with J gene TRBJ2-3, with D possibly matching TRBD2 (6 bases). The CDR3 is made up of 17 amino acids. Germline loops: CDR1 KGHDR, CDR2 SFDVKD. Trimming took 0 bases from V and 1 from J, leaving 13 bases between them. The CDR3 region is CATSDLGLQEGTDTQYF. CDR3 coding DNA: TGTGCCACCAGTGATTTGGGACTACAGGAGGGCACAGATACGCAGTATTTT.

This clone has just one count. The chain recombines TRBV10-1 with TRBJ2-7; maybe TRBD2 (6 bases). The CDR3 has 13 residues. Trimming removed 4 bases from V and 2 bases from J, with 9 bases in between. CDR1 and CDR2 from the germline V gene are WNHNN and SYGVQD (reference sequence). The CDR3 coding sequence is TGCGCCAGCAGTGGACTAGACCCCTACGAGCAGTACTTC. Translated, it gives CASSGLDPYEQYF.

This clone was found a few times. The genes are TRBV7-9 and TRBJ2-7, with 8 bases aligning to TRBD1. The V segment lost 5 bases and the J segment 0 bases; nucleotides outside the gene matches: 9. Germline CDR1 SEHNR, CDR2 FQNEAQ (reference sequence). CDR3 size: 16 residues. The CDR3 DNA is TGTGCCAGCAGCCAATACAGGGGGGAAATCTCCTACGAGCAGTACTTC. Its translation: CASSQYRGEISYEQYF.

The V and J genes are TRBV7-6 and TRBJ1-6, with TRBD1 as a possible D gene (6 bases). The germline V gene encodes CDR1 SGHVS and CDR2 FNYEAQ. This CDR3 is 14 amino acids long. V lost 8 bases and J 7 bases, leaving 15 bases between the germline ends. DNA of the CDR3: TGTGCCAGCTCCTCGGGAACAGGGAATTCACCCCTCCACTTT. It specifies CASSSGTGNSPLHF. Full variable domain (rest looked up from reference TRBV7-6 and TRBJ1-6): GAGVSQSPRYKVTKRGQDVALRCDPISGHVSLYWYRQALGQGPEFLTYFNYEAQQDKSGLPNDRFSAERPEGSISTLTIQRTEQRDSAMYRCASSSGTGNSPLHFGNGTRLTVT.

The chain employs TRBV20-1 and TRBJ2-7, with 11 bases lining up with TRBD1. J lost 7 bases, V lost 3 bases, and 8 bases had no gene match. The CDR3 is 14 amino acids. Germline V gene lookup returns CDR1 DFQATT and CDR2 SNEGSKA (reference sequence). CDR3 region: CSASLGTGGLEQYF. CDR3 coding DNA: TGCAGTGCTAGTTTAGGGACAGGGGGTCTTGAGCAGTACTTC.